The clone carrying this T cell receptor (beta chain) was observed once. Its antigen is currently unknown. CDR1 and CDR2 (germline): SGDLS, YYNGEE. Between the trimmed V and J ends, which lost 0 bases and 4 bases, there was a span of 7 bases. The CDR3 consists of 14 residues. This sample stems from a study of shared clonotypes between healthy human individuals. Study-wide results and limits: The study drew on few donors, limiting represented genetic and exposure-history diversity.

Profiling relied on immunoSEQ multiplex PCR, and the TCRdb table lists in-frame clones only, not all of them. The sample has 490,000 or so clones, approximately 79% seen once. The receptor comes from a middle-aged woman in good health. Some clones in this sample may be carry-over from other donors' samples. This chain links TRBV9 with TRBJ1-4; D ambiguous. Sequencing was done on a sample of PBMCs. The CDR3: CASSVGPSNEKLFF. The CDR3 bases are TGTGCCAGCAGCGTAGGACCGAGTAATGAAAAACTGTTTTTT.